This T cell receptor (beta chain) was documented in a study of T cells in Graves' hyperthyroidism and ophthalmopathy. The study, taken as a whole, reports: Separating ophthalmopathy from stable hyperthyroidism was achieved by a 13 V-J model. Researchers found most expanded thyroid clonotypes above 0.001 in blood as well.

The investigators amplified TCR beta CDR3 regions from RNA transcripts. First-round RT-PCR of the TCR CDR3 relied on the HTBI primer set. TCRdb ran MiXCR on the multiplex PCR reads and lists one entry per CDR3 protein. The sample lists 660,000 or so distinct CDR3 sequences; about 45% were seen once. Points on this clonotype: What it binds is unknown.

This CDR3 spans 15 amino acids. The germline V gene has CDR1 WSHSY and CDR2 SAAADI. V lost 6 bases, J lost 2 bases, and 5 bases stayed unmatched. Sequences were obtained from peripheral blood or thyroid tissue (not recorded which). The genes are TRBV10-2 and TRBJ2-5, with 11 nucleotides matching TRBD2. This sequence was found in an adult man with Graves' disease, either hyperthyroidism or ophthalmopathy (not recorded which). CDR3 nucleotide sequence: TGCGCCAGCAGCTTGACTAGCGGGGCTCAAGAGACCCAGTACTTC. This encodes CASSLTSGAQETQYF.